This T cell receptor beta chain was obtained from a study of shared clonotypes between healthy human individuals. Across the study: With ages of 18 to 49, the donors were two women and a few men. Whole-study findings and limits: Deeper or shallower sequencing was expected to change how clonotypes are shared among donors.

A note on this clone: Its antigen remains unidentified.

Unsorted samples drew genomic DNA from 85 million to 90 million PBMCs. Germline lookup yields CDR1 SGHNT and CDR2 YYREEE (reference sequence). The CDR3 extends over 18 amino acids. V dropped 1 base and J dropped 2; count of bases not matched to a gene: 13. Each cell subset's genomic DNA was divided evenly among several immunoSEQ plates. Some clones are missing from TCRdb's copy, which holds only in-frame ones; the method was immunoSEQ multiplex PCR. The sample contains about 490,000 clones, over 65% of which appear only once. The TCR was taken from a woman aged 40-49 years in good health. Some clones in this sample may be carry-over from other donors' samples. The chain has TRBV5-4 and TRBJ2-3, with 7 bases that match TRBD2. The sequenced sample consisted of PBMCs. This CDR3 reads CASSLPLAVPKTTDTQYF. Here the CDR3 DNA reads TGTGCCAGCAGCTTGCCGCTAGCGGTTCCTAAAACCACAGATACGCAGTATTTT.